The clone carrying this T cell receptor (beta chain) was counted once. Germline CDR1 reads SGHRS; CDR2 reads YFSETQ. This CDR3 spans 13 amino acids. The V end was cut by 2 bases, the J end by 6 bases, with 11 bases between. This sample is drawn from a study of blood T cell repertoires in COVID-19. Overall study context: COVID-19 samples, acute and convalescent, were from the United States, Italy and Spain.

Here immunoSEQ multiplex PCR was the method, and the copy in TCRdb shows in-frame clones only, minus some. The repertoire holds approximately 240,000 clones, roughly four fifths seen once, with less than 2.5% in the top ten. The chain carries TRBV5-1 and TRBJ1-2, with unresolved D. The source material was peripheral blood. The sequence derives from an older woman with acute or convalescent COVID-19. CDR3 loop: CASSFRGRDGYTF. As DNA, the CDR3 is TGCGCCAGCAGCTTTCGGGGAAGGGATGGCTACACCTTC.